A selection of T cell receptor beta chains follows, all from one sample in a study of T cells after yellow fever vaccination. TCRdb itself ran the 5' RACE reads through MiXCR, one entry per CDR3 protein. Counted here are more than 350,000 distinct CDR3 sequences, around a tenth occurring once; the ten biggest clones make up less than 20%. The source was PBMCs, collected on the day of the first yellow fever vaccination. The receptors were sampled from a man aged 18-30 years who received the YFV17D yellow fever vaccine. Both conserved end residues are part of each CDR3. The order of the fields is clone size, V gene, J gene, D gene, CDR3 length, CDR3 protein, CDR3 DNA. A D gene is named only where the DNA matches it firmly. Clone size is given for some rows only: seen once, a few or many times, or a class if the clone is expanded.

few	TRBV5-4	TRBJ2-3	NA	16	CASSFGGGRETDTQYF	TGTGCCAGCAGCTTTGGGGGGGGCCGCGAGACAGATACGCAGTATTTT
many	TRBV12-3/TRBV12-4	TRBJ1-4	NA	14	CASSFSAANEKLFF	TGTGCCAGCAGTTTCTCCGCGGCTAATGAAAAACTGTTTTTT
NA	TRBV3-1	TRBJ2-1	TRBD2	16	CASSQASERGFDEQFF	TGTGCCAGCAGCCAAGCCTCCGAGCGGGGGTTCGATGAGCAGTTCTTC
few	TRBV5-8	TRBJ1-5	TRBD1	15	CASSPGQGVGQPQHF	TGTGCCAGCAGCCCGGGACAGGGAGTCGGTCAGCCCCAGCATTTT
NA	TRBV20-1	TRBJ1-1	NA	14	CSAADGTENTEAFF	TGCAGTGCTGCCGACGGCACCGAGAACACTGAAGCTTTCTTT
few	TRBV5-1	TRBJ2-1	NA	14	CASSLGTSGNEQFF	TGCGCCAGCAGCTTGGGAACCAGCGGCAATGAGCAGTTCTTC
NA	TRBV7-9	TRBJ2-7	TRBD1	14	CASSMGQLPYEQYF	TGTGCCAGCAGCATGGGACAGCTACCCTACGAGCAGTACTTC
few	TRBV12-3/TRBV12-4	TRBJ1-1	NA	13	CASSPQGYGEAFF	TGTGCCAGCAGCCCCCAGGGGTATGGTGAAGCTTTCTTT
once	TRBV28	TRBJ2-2	TRBD2	15	CASSPGLGATGELFF	TGTGCCAGCAGCCCTGGACTAGGGGCCACCGGGGAGCTGTTTTTT
NA	TRBV4-3	TRBJ1-6	NA	15	CASSQVGGRDSPLHF	TGCGCCAGCAGCCAAGTAGGAGGCAGAGATTCACCCCTCCACTTT
few	TRBV6-1	TRBJ1-2	NA	15	CASSPGYGTPLGYTF	TGTGCCAGCAGCCCAGGGTACGGGACCCCCCTAGGCTACACCTTC
NA	TRBV6-1	TRBJ1-4	NA	15	CASSEPGQTNEKLFF	TGTGCCAGCAGTGAACCCGGTCAGACTAATGAAAAACTGTTTTTT
many	TRBV5-1	TRBJ1-2	TRBD1	15	CASSSGQGAFDGYTF	TGCGCCAGCAGCTCTGGACAGGGGGCGTTTGATGGCTACACCTTC
many	TRBV7-9	TRBJ1-5	NA	14	CASSRSTEPQPQHF	TGTGCCAGCAGCCGGTCGACAGAACCTCAGCCCCAGCATTTT
few	TRBV4-3	TRBJ1-1	NA	14	CASSQSGWDTEAFF	TGCGCCAGCAGCCAGTCCGGGTGGGACACTGAAGCTTTCTTT
NA	TRBV3-1	TRBJ2-3	NA	14	CASSQDLNTDTQYF	TGTGCCAGCAGCCAAGACCTTAACACAGATACGCAGTATTTT
NA	TRBV4-3	TRBJ2-4	NA	17	CASSQGGTGSAKNIQYF	TGCGCCAGCAGCCAAGGCGGGACGGGGAGTGCCAAAAACATTCAGTACTTC
NA	TRBV20-1	TRBJ2-5	TRBD1	15	CSARNRGLRGETQYF	TGCAGTGCTAGGAACAGGGGATTAAGGGGAGAGACCCAGTACTTC
NA	TRBV6-5	TRBJ2-7	TRBD1	14	CASSYPRQGYEQYF	TGTGCCAGCAGTTACCCGAGACAGGGATACGAGCAGTACTTC
few	TRBV20-1	TRBJ1-5	NA	13	CSAPGVSNQPQHF	TGCAGTGCCCCGGGAGTTAGCAATCAGCCCCAGCATTTT
few	TRBV7-9	TRBJ2-4	NA	15	CASSLGGVAKNIQYF	TGTGCCAGCAGTTTAGGGGGGGTAGCCAAAAACATTCAGTACTTC
NA	TRBV7-2	TRBJ1-1	TRBD1	14	CASSQQGASTEAFF	TGTGCCAGCAGTCAACAGGGGGCTTCTACTGAAGCTTTCTTT
NA	TRBV20-1	TRBJ2-1	TRBD2	14	CSATGLAGVDEQFF	TGCAGTGCTACGGGACTAGCGGGGGTCGATGAGCAGTTCTTC
few	TRBV18	TRBJ2-5	NA	14	CASSYQQASETQYF	TGTGCCAGCTCATACCAGCAGGCCTCGGAGACCCAGTACTTC
NA	TRBV4-1	TRBJ1-1	NA	13	CASSQRGRTEAFF	TGCGCCAGCAGCCAAAGGGGGAGGACTGAAGCTTTCTTT
few	TRBV11-1	TRBJ1-1	NA	14	CASSFRGGGAEAFF	TGTGCCAGCAGCTTTCGGGGGGGAGGCGCTGAAGCTTTCTTT